The subject of this entry is one T cell receptor beta chain. TCRdb fed the reads into MiXCR, producing one record per CDR3 protein. The profile covers about 740,000 distinct CDR3 sequences, with under 40% appearing a single time and under 3% taken by the ten largest. The data stem from a study of T cell repertoires in cytomegalovirus infection. The V and J ends lost 4 bases and 16 bases, in that order; junction bases with no gene match: 6. Per the germline V gene, CDR1 is SEHNR and CDR2 is FQNEAQ (reference sequence). This CDR3 has 12 residues. Material: PBMCs. This clonotype was sampled from a human donor in good health (CMV status not recorded). Some clones in this sample may be carry-over from other donors' samples. This chain joins TRBV7-9 and TRBJ1-3; TRBD1 matches 11 bases. The CDR3 loop is CASSSRTGGSYF. Here the CDR3 DNA reads TGTGCCAGCAGCTCCCGGACAGGGGGCTCGTATTTT.